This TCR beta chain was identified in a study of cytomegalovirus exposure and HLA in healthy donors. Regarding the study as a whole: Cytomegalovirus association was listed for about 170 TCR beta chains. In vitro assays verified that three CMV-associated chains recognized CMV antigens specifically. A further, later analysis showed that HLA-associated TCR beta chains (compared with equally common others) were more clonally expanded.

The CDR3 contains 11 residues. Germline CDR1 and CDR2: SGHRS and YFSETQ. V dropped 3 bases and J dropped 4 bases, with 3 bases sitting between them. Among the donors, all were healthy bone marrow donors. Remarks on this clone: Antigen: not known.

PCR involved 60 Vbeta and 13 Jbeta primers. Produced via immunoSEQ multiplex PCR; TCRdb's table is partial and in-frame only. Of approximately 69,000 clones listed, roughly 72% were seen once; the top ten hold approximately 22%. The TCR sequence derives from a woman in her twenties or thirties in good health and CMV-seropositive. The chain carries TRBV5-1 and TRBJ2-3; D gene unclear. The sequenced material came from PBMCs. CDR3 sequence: CASSSADTQYF. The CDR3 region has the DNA TGCGCCAGCAGCTCTGCAGATACGCAGTATTTT.